This T cell receptor beta chain was documented in a study of neurological immune-mediated disorders. Overall study findings and caveats: Expanded clones shared no CDR3 amino acid sequences across subjects, suggesting private repertoires in all groups. Phylogenetic grouping assigned the repertoires of 18 of 34 multiple sclerosis patients to a single related-CDR3 cluster, representing a possible signature.

The authors produced cDNA by 5'RACE using 10-nucleotide random UMIs. Using its own MiXCR run on the 5' RACE reads, TCRdb lists one record per CDR3 protein. The sample records around 30,000 distinct CDR3 sequences, 1.5% being singletons. The unsorted libraries had their origin in 2 million PBMCs stored at -80 C. From germline, CDR1 is LNHNV and CDR2 YYDKDF (reference sequence). V lost 4 bases to trimming and J lost 13 bases; unmatched junction nucleotides: 18. The CDR3 contains 16 residues. This clonotype was detected many times. What it binds is not known. The chain joins TRBV15 to TRBJ2-2, with TRBD2 matching 7 bases. This TCR came from a woman between 25 and 40 years old with multiple sclerosis. The sequencing sample was made of PBMCs. The DNA for the CDR3 is TGTGCCACCAGCAAAAACCCGGTGGCTGCGGGGGAACGGCTGTTTTTT. Translating it yields CATSKNPVAAGERLFF.